This passage covers 19 T cell receptor beta chains from one sample sequenced in a study of glioma-infiltrating T cells after dendritic cell vaccination. Sequenced by immunoSEQ multiplex PCR; TCRdb stores in-frame clones only, minus some. This sample has more than 85,000 clones, with around 85% found just once. The specimen was blood, collected before dendritic cell vaccination. The receptors were sampled from a human donor with glioblastoma.

This sequence joins TRBV5-5 and TRBJ2-5, with 7 bases identical to TRBD2. The CDR3 is 15 amino acids. Germline V gene sequence: CDR1 SGHKS, CDR2 YYEKEE (reference sequence). The V and J ends lost 0 bases and 7 bases, in that order; junction bases with no gene match: 9. In DNA form, the CDR3 reads TGTGCCAGCAGCTTGGTTACGGGGGGTGAGGGGACCCAGTACTTC. Its protein is CASSLVTGGEGTQYF.

The chain couples TRBV5-1 to TRBJ2-3, with D tentatively TRBD2 (6 bases). There are 15 residues in the CDR3. Germline CDR1 reads SGHRS; CDR2 reads YFSETQ. The V end lost 6 bases, the J end lost 3 bases, and 17 bases lay between the germline ends. CDR3 DNA sequence: TGCGCCAGCACCTCACGGGGGAGAGGGACAGATACGCAGTATTTT. Its protein product is CASTSRGRGTDTQYF.

The chain uses TRBV19 and TRBJ2-7; 8 bases agree with TRBD2. Germline V lookup: CDR1 LNHDA, CDR2 SQIVND (reference sequence). J gave up 2 bases and V 3 bases, and 12 bases lay outside the gene matches. This CDR3 has 17 amino acids. The CDR3 loop reads CASSMSARTSSAYEQYF. The CDR3 DNA reads as TGTGCCAGTAGTATGAGTGCAAGGACTAGCAGCGCCTACGAGCAGTACTTC.

The chain has TRBV13 and TRBJ2-4; 8 bases align to TRBD1. Germline-derived CDR1 and CDR2 are PRHDT and FYEKMQ (reference sequence). The V gene end was trimmed by 6 bases and the J gene end by 8 bases; junction bases not matched to a gene: 12. The CDR3 runs to 15 residues. CDR3 loop: CASSSSRGPGDIQYF. The CDR3 DNA sequence: TGTGCCAGCAGTTCCTCCAGGGGGCCTGGAGACATTCAGTACTTC.

This rearrangement joins TRBV11-3 to TRBJ2-1; TRBD1 aligns across 11 bases. The CDR3 covers 15 residues. V lost 1 base to trimming and J lost 5 bases; unmatched junction nucleotides: 1. The germline V gene encodes CDR1 SGHNT and CDR2 YENEEA. CDR3 sequence reads: CASSLGDRGNNEQFF. CDR3 coding DNA: TGTGCCAGCAGCTTAGGGGACAGGGGGAACAATGAGCAGTTCTTC.

The V gene is TRBV28, the J gene TRBJ2-4; no reliable D call. The CDR3 runs to 16 residues. The ends were cut back, 3 bases at V and 0 bases at J, with 12 bases in the middle. From germline, CDR1 is MDHEN and CDR2 SYDVKM. CDR3 sequence reads: CASSLHVALAKNIQYF. DNA for the CDR3: TGTGCCAGCAGTTTGCACGTCGCACTAGCCAAAAACATTCAGTACTTC.

The chain recombines TRBV18 with TRBJ2-7; 13 nucleotides agree with TRBD2. Germline values: CDR1 KGHSH, CDR2 LQKENI. V shed 2 bases, J shed 6 bases, and the junction held 7 bases outside the gene matches. The CDR3 sequence is 16 residues long. The CDR3 DNA reads as TGTGCCAGCTCACCAGAGTTAGGACTAGCGGGAGTCGAGCAGTACTTC. Its translation: CASSPELGLAGVEQYF.

The chain recombines TRBV5-1 with TRBJ2-3; 8 bases agree with TRBD1. The germline CDR1 and CDR2 sequences are SGHRS and YFSETQ. CDR3 size: 14 residues. V was pared by 7 bases and J by 3 bases, with 7 bases of the junction left unmatched. CDR3 bases: TGCGCCAGCGGCCAGGGGGCGAGTACAGATACGCAGTATTTT. The encoded protein is CASGQGASTDTQYF.

The gene calls are TRBV9 and TRBJ2-1; 9 bases map to TRBD1. The germline V gene has CDR1 SGDLS and CDR2 YYNGEE. J gave up 4 bases and V 2 bases, and 10 bases lay outside the gene matches. The CDR3 runs to 17 residues. The CDR3 sequence: CASSVLPTGGSYNEQFF. The CDR3 coding sequence is TGTGCCAGCAGCGTGTTGCCTACAGGGGGCTCTTACAATGAGCAGTTCTTC.

The chain uses TRBV5-1 and TRBJ1-6; no definite D call. Trimming pared 0 bases from V and 8 bases from J, leaving 12 bases between. The CDR3 spans 15 residues. The germline gives CDR1 SGHRS, CDR2 YFSETQ. CDR3 DNA: TGCGCCAGCAGCTTGGTGGGCCAGATCGATTCACCCCTCCACTTT. Its protein is CASSLVGQIDSPLHF. Combining the CDR3 with reference TRBV5-1 and TRBJ1-6 gives the whole variable domain KAGVTQTPRYLIKTRGQQVTLSCSPISGHRSVSWYQQTPGQGLQFLFEYFSETQRNKGNFPGRFSGRQFSNSRSEMNVSTLELGDSALYLCASSLVGQIDSPLHFGNGTRLTVT.

V is TRBV10-3 and J is TRBJ1-1; tentative D call: TRBD1 (6 bases). Germline assignment: CDR1 ENHRY and CDR2 SYGVKD. Trimming took off 9 bases at V and 3 bases at J, with 11 bases between the two ends. The CDR3 totals 12 residues. The CDR3 here is CAIDSGDTEAFF. The CDR3 nucleotides read TGTGCCATTGATTCAGGGGACACTGAAGCTTTCTTT.

This sequence joins TRBV2 and TRBJ2-3; no definite D call. This CDR3 has 13 amino acids. CDR1 is SNHLY and CDR2 is FYNNEI in the germline V gene. Trimming cost V 4 bases and J 0 bases, with 5 bases left between them. CDR3 bases: TGTGCCAGCAGTGTGTATAGCACAGATACGCAGTATTTT. Translated, it gives CASSVYSTDTQYF.

This chain links TRBV29-1 with TRBJ2-1, with a possible D match to TRBD1 (5 bases). CDR3 size: 10 residues. Germline CDR1 SQVTM, CDR2 ANQGSEA. The V gene lost 5 bases and the J gene lost 7 bases, with 6 bases spanning the gap. CDR3 region: CSVRGNEQFF. CDR3 sequence (DNA): TGCAGCGTTAGGGGTAATGAGCAGTTCTTC.

The genes are TRBV5-6 and TRBJ1-6, with 7 bases fitting TRBD1. The CDR3 runs to 16 residues. J gave up 1 base and V 4 bases, and 5 bases lay outside the gene matches. Germline V gene lookup returns CDR1 SGHDT and CDR2 YYEEEE. This CDR3 reads CASSARQGSYNSPLHF. As DNA, the CDR3 is TGTGCCAGCAGCGCCCGACAGGGTTCCTATAATTCACCCCTCCACTTT.

Only a few counts were recorded for this clone. As DNA, the CDR3 is TGTGCCAGCAGCTTAGAAACGGCTGGAAACACCATATATTTT. Protein: CASSLETAGNTIYF. V usage is TRBV7-9 and J usage is TRBJ1-3, with D hard to call. This CDR3 spans 14 amino acids. V dropped 1 base and J dropped 2 bases, with 6 bases sitting between them. CDR1 and CDR2 from the germline V gene are SEHNR and FQNEAQ (reference sequence).

This clone turned up a few times. The chain's CDR3 is CASSSAGNGELFF. DNA of the CDR3: TGTGCCAGCAGCTCGGCAGGGAACGGGGAGCTGTTTTTT. The chain couples TRBV7-9 to TRBJ2-2, with D tentatively TRBD1 (5 bases). CDR1 SEHNR and CDR2 FQNEAQ come from the germline V gene (reference sequence). CDR3 length: 13 amino acids. Trimming took 4 bases from V and 7 from J, leaving 10 bases between them.

Only a few counts were recorded for this clone. The rearrangement links TRBV13 to TRBJ1-2; D is uncertain. The CDR3 runs to 14 residues. Germline V gene sequence: CDR1 PRHDT, CDR2 FYEKMQ (reference sequence). The V end lost 0 bases, the J end lost 0 bases, and 5 bases lay between the germline ends. This CDR3 is CASSLGRTNYGYTF. CDR3 DNA sequence: TGTGCCAGCAGCTTAGGCAGAACTAACTATGGCTACACCTTC.

V gene TRBV7-9 combines with J gene TRBJ2-1; 9 bases align to TRBD2. With 3 bases clipped from V and 8 bases from J, the junction kept 5 bases outside the gene matches. CDR3 length: 14 amino acids. Germline V gives CDR1 SEHNR, CDR2 FQNEAQ (reference sequence). The CDR3 loop is CASSFTAGGDEQFF. CDR3 DNA sequence: TGTGCCAGCAGCTTTACAGCGGGGGGAGATGAGCAGTTCTTC.

The chain joins TRBV4-2 to TRBJ1-1; D unclear. CDR1 is LGHNA, CDR2 YNFKEQ, per germline. V was pared by 0 bases and J by 1 base, with 12 bases between. The CDR3 loop spans 16 amino acids. CDR3 DNA sequence: TGTGCCAGCAGCCAAGACCGCGGGAGCGGGAACACTGAAGCTTTCTTT. Encoded protein: CASSQDRGSGNTEAFF.